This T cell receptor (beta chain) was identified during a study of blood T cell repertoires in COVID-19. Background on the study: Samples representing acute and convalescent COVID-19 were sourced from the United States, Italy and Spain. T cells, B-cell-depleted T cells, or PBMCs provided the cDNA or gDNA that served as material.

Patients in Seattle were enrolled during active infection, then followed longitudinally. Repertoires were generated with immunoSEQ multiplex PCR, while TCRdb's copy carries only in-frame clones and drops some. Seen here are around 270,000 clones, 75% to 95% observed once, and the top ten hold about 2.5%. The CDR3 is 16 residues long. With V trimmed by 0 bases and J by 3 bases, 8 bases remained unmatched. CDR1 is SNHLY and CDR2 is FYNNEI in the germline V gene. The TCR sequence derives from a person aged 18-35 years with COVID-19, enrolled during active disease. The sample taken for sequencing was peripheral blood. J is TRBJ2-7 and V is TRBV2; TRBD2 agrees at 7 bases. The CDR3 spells CASSEALPSGGYEQYF. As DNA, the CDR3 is TGTGCCAGCAGTGAAGCGCTCCCTAGCGGAGGCTACGAGCAGTACTTC.